This TCR beta chain appears in the sequencing data of a study of blood T cells in healthy people across ages. Findings of the study overall: Higher diversity and more naive CD4+ cells were features of long-lived donors, compared to aged donors.

A sample-barcoded 5' primer and a J-beta primer mix were used in a second PCR of roughly 6 to 11 cycles. In TCRdb, the 5' RACE reads were re-called with MiXCR into one record per CDR3 protein. The data show approximately 700,000 distinct CDR3 sequences, with approximately 31% seen just once and roughly 14% held by the top ten. To note about this clonotype: Its target is unknown.

Total RNA extraction produced at least 5.5 micrograms (per sample) for the study. Trimming stripped 3 bases from V and 1 base from J, with 18 bases between. The CDR3 is 16 amino acids. Germline-derived CDR1 and CDR2 are DFQATT and SNEGSKA (reference sequence). The receptor comes from a woman of 80 years or more in good health. Sequencing was done on a sample of blood. The rearrangement uses TRBV20-1 and TRBJ2-5; possibly TRBD1 for D (5 bases). The CDR3 nucleotides are TGCAGTGCTAGTCCGACTCAGGGTCGCGGCCAAGAGACCCAGTACTTC. Translated: CSASPTQGRGQETQYF.